This T cell receptor (beta chain) was recovered during a study of blood T cell repertoires in COVID-19. Clones were read by immunoSEQ multiplex PCR, and TCRdb kept only the in-frame ones, dropping some. In the table there are under 140,000 clones, approximately 82% of which are singletons. Trimming cost V 6 bases and J 0 bases; bases outside gene matches: 1. This CDR3 is 14 amino acids long. Germline V gene data show CDR1 as LNHDA and CDR2 as SQIVND (reference sequence). This TCR was recovered from an elderly woman with acute or convalescent COVID-19. The chain uses TRBV19 and TRBJ1-5; 8 nucleotides agree with TRBD1. Sequenced material: peripheral blood. CDR3 sequence reads: CASRTGGSNQPQHF. The CDR3 coding sequence is TGTGCCAGTAGAACAGGGGGTAGCAATCAGCCCCAGCATTTT.